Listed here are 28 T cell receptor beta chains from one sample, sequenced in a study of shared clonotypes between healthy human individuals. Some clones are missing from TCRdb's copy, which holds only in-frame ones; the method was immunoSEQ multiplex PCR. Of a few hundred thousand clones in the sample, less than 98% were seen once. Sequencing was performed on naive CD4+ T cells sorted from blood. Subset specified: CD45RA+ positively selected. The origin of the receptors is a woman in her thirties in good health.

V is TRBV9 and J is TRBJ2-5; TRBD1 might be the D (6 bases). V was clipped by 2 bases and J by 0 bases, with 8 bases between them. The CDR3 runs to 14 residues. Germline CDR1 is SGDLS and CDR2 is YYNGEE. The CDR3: CASSVGQNQETQYF. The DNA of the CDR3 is TGTGCCAGCAGCGTTGGACAGAACCAAGAGACCCAGTACTTC.

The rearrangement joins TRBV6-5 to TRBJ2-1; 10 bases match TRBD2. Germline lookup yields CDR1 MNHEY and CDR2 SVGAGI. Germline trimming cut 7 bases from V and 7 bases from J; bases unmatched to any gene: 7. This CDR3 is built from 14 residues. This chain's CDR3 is CASTSTSGSNEQFF. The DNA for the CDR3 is TGTGCCAGCACGTCGACTAGCGGGTCGAATGAGCAGTTCTTC.

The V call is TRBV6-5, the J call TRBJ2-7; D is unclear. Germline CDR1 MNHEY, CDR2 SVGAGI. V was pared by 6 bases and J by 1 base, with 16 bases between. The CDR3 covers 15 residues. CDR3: CASRAGIGPSYEQYF. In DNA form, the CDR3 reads TGTGCCAGCAGGGCCGGCATTGGACCTTCCTACGAGCAGTACTTC.

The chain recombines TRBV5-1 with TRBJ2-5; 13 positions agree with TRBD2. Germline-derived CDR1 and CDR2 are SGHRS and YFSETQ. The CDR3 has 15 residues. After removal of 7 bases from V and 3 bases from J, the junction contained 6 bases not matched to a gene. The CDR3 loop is CASLPGLAGKETQYF. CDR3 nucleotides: TGCGCCAGCCTACCGGGACTAGCGGGAAAAGAGACCCAGTACTTC.

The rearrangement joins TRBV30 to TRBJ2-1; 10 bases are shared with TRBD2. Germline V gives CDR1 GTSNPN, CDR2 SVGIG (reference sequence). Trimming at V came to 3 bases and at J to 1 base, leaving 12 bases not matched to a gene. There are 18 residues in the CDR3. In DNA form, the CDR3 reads TGTGCCTGGAGACTGCTTCGGACTAGCGGAGTTTCCTACAATGAGCAGTTCTTC. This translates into CAWRLLRTSGVSYNEQFF.

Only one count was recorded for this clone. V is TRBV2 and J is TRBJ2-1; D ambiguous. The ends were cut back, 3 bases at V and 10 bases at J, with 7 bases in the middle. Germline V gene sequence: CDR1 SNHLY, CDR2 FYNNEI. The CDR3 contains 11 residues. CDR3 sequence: CASSDGVEQFF. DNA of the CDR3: TGTGCCAGCAGTGACGGAGTGGAGCAGTTCTTC.

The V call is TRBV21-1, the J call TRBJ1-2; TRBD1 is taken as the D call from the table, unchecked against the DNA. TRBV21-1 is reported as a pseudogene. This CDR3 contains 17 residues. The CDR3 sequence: CASSNRGQGRGTYGYTF. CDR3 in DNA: TGTGCCAGCAGCAACCGCGGACAGGGGAGAGGCACCTATGGCTACACCTTC.

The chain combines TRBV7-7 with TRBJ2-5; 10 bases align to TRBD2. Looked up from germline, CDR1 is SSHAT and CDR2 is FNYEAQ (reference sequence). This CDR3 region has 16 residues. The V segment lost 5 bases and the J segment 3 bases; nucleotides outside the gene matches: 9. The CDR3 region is CASSRASGSLKETQYF. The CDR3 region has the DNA TGTGCCAGCAGCCGGGCTAGCGGGAGTTTAAAAGAGACCCAGTACTTC.

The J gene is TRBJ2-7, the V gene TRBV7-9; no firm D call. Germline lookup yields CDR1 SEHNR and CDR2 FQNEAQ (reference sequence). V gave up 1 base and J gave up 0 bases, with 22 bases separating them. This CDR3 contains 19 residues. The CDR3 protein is CASSLVVGSSRGSSYEQYF. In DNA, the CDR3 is TGTGCCAGCAGCTTAGTGGTAGGGTCCAGCAGAGGAAGCTCCTACGAGCAGTACTTC.

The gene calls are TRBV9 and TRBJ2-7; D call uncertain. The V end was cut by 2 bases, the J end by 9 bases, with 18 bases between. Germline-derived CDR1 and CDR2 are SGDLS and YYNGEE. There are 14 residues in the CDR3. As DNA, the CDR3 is TGTGCCAGCAGCGTTGGAGTCGTGCCCTCGGCGCAGTACTTC. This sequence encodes CASSVGVVPSAQYF.

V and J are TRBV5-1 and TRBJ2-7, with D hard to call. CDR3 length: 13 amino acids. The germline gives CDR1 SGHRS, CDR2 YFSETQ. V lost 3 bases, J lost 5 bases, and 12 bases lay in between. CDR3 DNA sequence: TGCGCCAGCAGCTCGTACTTGATGGACGAGCAGTACTTC. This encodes CASSSYLMDEQYF. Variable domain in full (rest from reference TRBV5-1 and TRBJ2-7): KAGVTQTPRYLIKTRGQQVTLSCSPISGHRSVSWYQQTPGQGLQFLFEYFSETQRNKGNFPGRFSGRQFSNSRSEMNVSTLELGDSALYLCASSSYLMDEQYFGPGTRLTVT.

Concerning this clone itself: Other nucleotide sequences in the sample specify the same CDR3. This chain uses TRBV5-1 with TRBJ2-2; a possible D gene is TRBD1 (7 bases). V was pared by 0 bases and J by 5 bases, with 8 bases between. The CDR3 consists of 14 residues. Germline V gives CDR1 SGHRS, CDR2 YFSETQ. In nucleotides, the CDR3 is TGCGCCAGCAGCTTGGCAGGGGGGACCGGGGAGCTGTTTTTT. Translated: CASSLAGGTGELFF.

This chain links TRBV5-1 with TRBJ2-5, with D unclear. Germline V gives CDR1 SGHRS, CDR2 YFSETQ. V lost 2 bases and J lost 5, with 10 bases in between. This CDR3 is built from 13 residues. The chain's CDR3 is CASSFLPGETQYF. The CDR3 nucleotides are TGCGCCAGCAGCTTCCTGCCCGGGGAGACCCAGTACTTC. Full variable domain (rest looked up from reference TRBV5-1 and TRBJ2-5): KAGVTQTPRYLIKTRGQQVTLSCSPISGHRSVSWYQQTPGQGLQFLFEYFSETQRNKGNFPGRFSGRQFSNSRSEMNVSTLELGDSALYLCASSFLPGETQYFGPGTRLLVL.

CDR3: CASSRSSGSSNEQFF. CDR3 DNA: TGTGCCAGCAGTCGTTCTAGCGGGAGCAGCAATGAGCAGTTCTTC. The chain couples TRBV27 to TRBJ2-1; TRBD2 matches at 10 bases. The V gene's germline CDR1 is MNHEY and CDR2 SMNVEV (reference sequence). V shed 5 bases and J 6 bases; nucleotides not matched to a gene: 7. This CDR3 comprises 15 residues.

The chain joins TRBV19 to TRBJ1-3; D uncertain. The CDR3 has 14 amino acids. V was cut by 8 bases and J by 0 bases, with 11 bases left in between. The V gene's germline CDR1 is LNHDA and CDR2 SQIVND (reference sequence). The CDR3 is CASSPTYSGNTIYF. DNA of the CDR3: TGTGCCAGTTCCCCGACGTACTCTGGAAACACCATATATTTT.

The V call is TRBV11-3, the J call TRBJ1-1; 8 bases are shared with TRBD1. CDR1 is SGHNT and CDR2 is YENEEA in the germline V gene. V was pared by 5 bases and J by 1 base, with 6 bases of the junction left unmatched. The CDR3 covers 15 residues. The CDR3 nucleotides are TGTGCCAGCAGCAGCACAGGGGGACCGAACACTGAAGCTTTCTTT. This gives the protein CASSSTGGPNTEAFF.

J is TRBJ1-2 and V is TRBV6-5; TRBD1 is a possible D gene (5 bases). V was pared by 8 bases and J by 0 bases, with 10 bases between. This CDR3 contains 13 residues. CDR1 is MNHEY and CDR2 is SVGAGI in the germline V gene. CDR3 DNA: TGTGCCAGCTCCCGGGGCACTAACTATGGCTACACCTTC. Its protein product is CASSRGTNYGYTF.

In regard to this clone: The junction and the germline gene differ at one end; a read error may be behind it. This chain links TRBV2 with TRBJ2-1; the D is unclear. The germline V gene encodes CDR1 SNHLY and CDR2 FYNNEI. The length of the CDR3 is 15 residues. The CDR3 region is CTSSELALQLNEQFF. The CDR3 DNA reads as TGTACCAGCAGTGAATTGGCATTACAATTGAATGAGCAGTTCTTC.

The CDR3 sequence: CASSYEGSGTEAFF. The CDR3 DNA reads as TGCGCCAGCAGCTATGAGGGGTCCGGGACTGAAGCTTTCTTT. The V gene is TRBV5-1, the J gene TRBJ1-1; tentative D call: TRBD1 (5 bases). In germline, CDR1 is SGHRS, CDR2 YFSETQ. V lost 3 bases and J lost 5, with 14 bases in between. The CDR3 sequence is 14 residues long.

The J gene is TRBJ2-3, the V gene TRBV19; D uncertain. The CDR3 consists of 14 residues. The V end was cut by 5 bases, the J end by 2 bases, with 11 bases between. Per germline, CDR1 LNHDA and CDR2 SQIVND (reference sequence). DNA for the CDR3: TGTGCCAGTAGTGGCTCGCACAACACAGATACGCAGTATTTT. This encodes CASSGSHNTDTQYF.

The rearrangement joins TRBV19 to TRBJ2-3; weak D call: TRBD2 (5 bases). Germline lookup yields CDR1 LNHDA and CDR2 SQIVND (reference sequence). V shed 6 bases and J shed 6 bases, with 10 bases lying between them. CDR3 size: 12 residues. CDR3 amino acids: CASSEGWDTQYF. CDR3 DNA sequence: TGTGCCAGTAGCGAGGGTTGGGATACGCAGTATTTT.

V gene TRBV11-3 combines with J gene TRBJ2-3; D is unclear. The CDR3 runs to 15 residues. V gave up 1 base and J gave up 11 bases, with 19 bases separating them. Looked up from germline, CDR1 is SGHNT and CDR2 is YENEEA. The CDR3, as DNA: TGTGCCAGCAGCTTAGGACGGGCCTGTCGAATTATGCAGTATTTT. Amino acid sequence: CASSLGRACRIMQYF.

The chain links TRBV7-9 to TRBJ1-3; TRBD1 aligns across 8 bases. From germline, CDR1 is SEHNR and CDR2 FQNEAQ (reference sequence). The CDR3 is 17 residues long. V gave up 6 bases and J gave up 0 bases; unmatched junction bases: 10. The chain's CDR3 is CASRPKWDRYSGNTIYF. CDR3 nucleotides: TGTGCCAGCAGACCTAAATGGGACAGGTACTCTGGAAACACCATATATTTT. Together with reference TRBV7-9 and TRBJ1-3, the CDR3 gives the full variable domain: DTGVSQNPRHKITKRGQNVTFRCDPISEHNRLYWYRQTLGQGPEFLTYFQNEAQLEKSRLLSDRFSAERPKGSFSTLEIQRTEQGDSAMYLCASRPKWDRYSGNTIYFGEGSWLTVV.

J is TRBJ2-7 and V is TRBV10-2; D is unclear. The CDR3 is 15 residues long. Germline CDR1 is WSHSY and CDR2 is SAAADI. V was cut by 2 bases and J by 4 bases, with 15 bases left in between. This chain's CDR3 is CASSERAYESYEQYF. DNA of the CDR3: TGCGCCAGCAGTGAGCGGGCCTATGAATCTTACGAGCAGTACTTC.

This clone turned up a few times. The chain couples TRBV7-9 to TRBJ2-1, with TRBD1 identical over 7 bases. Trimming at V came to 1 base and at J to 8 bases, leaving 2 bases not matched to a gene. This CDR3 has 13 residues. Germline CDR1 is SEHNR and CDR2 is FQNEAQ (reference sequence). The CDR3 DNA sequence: TGTGCCAGCAGCTTAGGAGGGGGCGATGAGCAGTTCTTC. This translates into CASSLGGGDEQFF.

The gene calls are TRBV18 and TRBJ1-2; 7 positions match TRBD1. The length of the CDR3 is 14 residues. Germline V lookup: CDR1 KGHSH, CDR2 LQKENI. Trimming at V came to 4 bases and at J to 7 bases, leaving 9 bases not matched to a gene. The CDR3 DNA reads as TGTGCCAGCTCACAGGGACAGTTAGTCAGTGGCTACACCTTC. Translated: CASSQGQLVSGYTF.

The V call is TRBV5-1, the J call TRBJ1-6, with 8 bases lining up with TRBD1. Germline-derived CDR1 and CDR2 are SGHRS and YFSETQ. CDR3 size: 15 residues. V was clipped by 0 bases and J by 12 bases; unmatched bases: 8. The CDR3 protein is CASSLGGTGGLPLHF. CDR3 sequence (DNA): TGCGCCAGCAGCTTGGGCGGGACAGGAGGTCTACCCCTCCACTTT.

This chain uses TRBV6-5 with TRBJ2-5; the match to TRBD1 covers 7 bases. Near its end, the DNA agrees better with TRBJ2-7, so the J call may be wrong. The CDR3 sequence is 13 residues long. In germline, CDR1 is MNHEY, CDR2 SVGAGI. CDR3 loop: CASSRTGSYEQYF. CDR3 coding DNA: TGTGCCAGCAGCCGGACAGGCTCCTACGAGCAGTACTTC.